Each of the 13 T cell receptor beta chains below was sequenced from the same sample in a study of T-cell memory formation after mild COVID-19. MiXCR, applied by TCRdb to the 5' RACE reads, yields one record per CDR3 protein. The sample consists of around 310,000 distinct CDR3 sequences, roughly an eighth of them appearing once. The sequenced sample was PBMCs or a T cell subset sorted from them (not recorded which). The source of these receptors is a young man who had mild COVID-19 (a few samples of this study predate the infection). Cell type and time point are not known.

This clonotype turned up a few times. The chain is built from TRBV9 and TRBJ2-1; D possibly corresponds to TRBD2 (5 bases). Trimming removed 1 base from V and 5 bases from J, with 10 bases in between. Germline V gene sequence: CDR1 SGDLS, CDR2 YYNGEE. The CDR3 runs to 14 residues. The chain's CDR3 is CASSVLPGNNEQFF. CDR3 DNA sequence: TGTGCCAGCAGCGTACTGCCGGGAAACAATGAGCAGTTCTTC.

The CDR3 DNA is TGTGCCAGCAGCCAGCCACAGGATTACACCGGGGAGCTGTTTTTT. Protein sequence: CASSQPQDYTGELFF. The chain joins TRBV4-2 to TRBJ2-2; a weak D match, TRBD1 (5 bases). V lost 3 bases and J 3 bases, leaving 11 bases between the germline ends. Germline V lookup: CDR1 LGHNA, CDR2 YNFKEQ. The CDR3 has 15 residues.

This clonotype was seen a few times. This chain joins TRBV20-1 and TRBJ1-5; 8 bases agree with TRBD1. CDR3 size: 15 residues. Germline loops: CDR1 DFQATT, CDR2 SNEGSKA (reference sequence). V lost 4 bases and J lost 7; bases outside the gene matches: 12. This CDR3 reads CSAIGSGQGGQPQHF. The CDR3 coding sequence is TGCAGTGCTATCGGGTCCGGACAGGGAGGCCAGCCCCAGCATTTT.

The chain has TRBV24-1 and TRBJ2-1, with TRBD1 matching 9 bases. Unmatched junction bases numbered 6, after V lost 4 bases and J lost 6 bases. Germline CDR1 KGHDR, CDR2 SFDVKD. The CDR3 runs 15 residues. The CDR3 protein is CATSEPGQGINEQFF. The CDR3 DNA sequence: TGTGCCACCAGTGAGCCGGGACAGGGTATCAATGAGCAGTTCTTC.

This clonotype has ten or more counts. The chain combines TRBV18 with TRBJ2-7; D possibly corresponds to TRBD2 (5 bases). This CDR3 has 14 amino acids. Germline lookup yields CDR1 KGHSH and CDR2 LQKENI. Trimming cost V 3 bases and J 4 bases, with 13 bases left between them. The DNA for the CDR3 is TGTGCCAGCTCACCGGCGGGCACCGCTTACGAGCAGTACTTC. Translation: CASSPAGTAYEQYF.

The V gene is TRBV12-3 or TRBV12-4, the J gene TRBJ1-6, with D unresolved. V lost 2 bases and J lost 9, with 11 bases in between. The CDR3 contains 14 residues. CDR3 in DNA: TGTGCCAGCAGTTTAAGGCAGCCGCGTTCACCCCTCCACTTT. It yields the protein CASSLRQPRSPLHF.

This clonotype was detected a few times. V and J are TRBV20-1 and TRBJ1-2; D possibly corresponds to TRBD1 (5 bases). The CDR3 runs 14 residues. The germline CDR1 and CDR2 sequences are DFQATT and SNEGSKA (reference sequence). V shed 1 base and J shed 4 bases, with 13 bases lying between them. The CDR3 sequence is CSARGDRPAYGYTF. CDR3 nucleotides: TGCAGTGCTAGAGGGGACCGACCCGCCTATGGCTACACCTTC.

This clonotype was found many times. The J gene is TRBJ1-5, the V gene TRBV21-1; the D call in the table, TRBD1, was not verified against the DNA. TRBV21-1 is flagged as a pseudogene. The CDR3 spans 15 residues. As DNA, the CDR3 is TGTGCCAGCAGCAAAGTCAGGGACAAAAATCAGCCCCAGCATTTT. Translating it yields CASSKVRDKNQPQHF.

The chain has TRBV7-9 and TRBJ1-6; 8 nucleotides align to TRBD1. Germline V lookup: CDR1 SEHNR, CDR2 FQNEAQ (reference sequence). The CDR3 extends over 15 amino acids. J was trimmed by 5 bases and V by 5 bases; bases with no gene match: 5. The CDR3 bases are TGTGCCAGCAGCCGAGACAGGGGAGATAATTCACCCCTCCACTTT. It encodes CASSRDRGDNSPLHF.

The chain joins TRBV6-1 to TRBJ2-2, with D hard to call. The CDR3 sequence is 11 residues long. CDR1 and CDR2 from the germline V gene are MNHNS and SASEGT. V lost 10 bases and J 4 bases, leaving 7 bases between the germline ends. DNA for the CDR3: TGTGCCATTGATGGCACCGGGGAGCTGTTTTTT. Protein: CAIDGTGELFF.

This clonotype was recorded a few times. The chain recombines TRBV5-1 with TRBJ1-3; maybe TRBD1 (5 bases). V dropped 3 bases and J dropped 0 bases, with 16 bases sitting between them. Germline CDR1 is SGHRS and CDR2 is YFSETQ. This CDR3 is built from 17 residues. The DNA for the CDR3 is TGCGCCAGCAGCTGGGGGGGTAGACCTGACTCTGGAAACACCATATATTTT. It specifies CASSWGGRPDSGNTIYF.

The V gene is TRBV11-1, the J gene TRBJ1-1; no clear D gene. Looked up from germline, CDR1 is SGHAT and CDR2 is FQDESV (reference sequence). This CDR3 spans 12 amino acids. The ends were cut back, 6 bases at V and 2 bases at J, with 7 bases in the middle. The CDR3 region is CASRPSNTEAFF. CDR3 coding DNA: TGTGCCAGCAGGCCGAGTAACACTGAAGCTTTCTTT.

The V call is TRBV6-4, the J call TRBJ2-1; D might be TRBD1 (5 bases). Germline assignment: CDR1 MRHNA and CDR2 SNTAGT. The ends were cut back, 2 bases at V and 0 bases at J, with 8 bases in the middle. The CDR3 extends over 15 amino acids. In DNA, the CDR3 is TGTGCCAGCAGTGACGGGGCTAGCTCCTACAATGAGCAGTTCTTC. Translated, it gives CASSDGASSYNEQFF.